Sequencing of this TCR beta chain was carried out in a study of early T cells in non-severe SARS-CoV-2 infection. General study points: Lookups in VDJdb leaned toward anti-spike CD8 responses and missed private and CD4 specificities.

This clonotype was seen ten or more times. Its antigen is unidentified. TCRdb analysed the 5' RACE reads with MiXCR anew, one entry per CDR3 protein. Of 95,000 to 100,000 distinct CDR3 sequences listed, 8% to 13% are singletons. V lost 1 base, J lost 6 bases, and 4 bases stayed unmatched. The CDR3 is 14 amino acids. In germline, CDR1 is MGHRA, CDR2 YSYEKL. The TCR sequence derives from an adult who was a healthcare worker with PCR-confirmed SARS-CoV-2 infection or an uninfected control (not recorded which). This chain links TRBV4-1 with TRBJ1-2, with 8 bases aligning to TRBD1. The sample taken for sequencing was whole blood. CDR3 region: CASSQGPGGNGYTF. CDR3 nucleotide sequence: TGCGCCAGCAGCCAAGGACCAGGGGGCAATGGCTACACCTTC.